These 17 T cell receptor beta chains share one sample of origin, sequenced in a study of cytomegalovirus exposure and HLA in healthy donors. It was with 60 Vbeta and 13 Jbeta primers that the PCR ran. Using immunoSEQ multiplex PCR, the repertoire was profiled, and TCRdb retains in-frame clones only, with some absent. The table has more than 80,000 clones, approximately 79% seen once. What was sequenced was PBMCs. The source of these receptors is a man aged 55 to 70 in good health and CMV-seronegative.

This clone has only one observation. The chain joins TRBV10-3 to TRBJ1-2; TRBD1 aligns across 10 bases. In germline, CDR1 is ENHRY, CDR2 SYGVKD. Trimming took 6 bases from V and 1 from J; bases not matched to a gene: 8. This CDR3 region has 16 residues. CDR3 protein: CAISARQGANNYGYTF. CDR3 nucleotides: TGTGCCATCAGCGCTAGACAGGGGGCTAATAACTATGGCTACACCTTC.

The chain's CDR3 is CASSLTGGFYNEQFF. CDR3 bases: TGCGCCAGCAGCTTGACAGGGGGCTTCTACAATGAGCAGTTCTTC. This chain connects TRBV5-1 to TRBJ2-1; 9 bases line up with TRBD1. The V segment lost 1 base and the J segment 3 bases; nucleotides outside the gene matches: 2. The CDR3 has 15 residues. From germline, CDR1 is SGHRS and CDR2 YFSETQ.

This clone was seen a handful of times. The chain recombines TRBV7-2 with TRBJ1-1; TRBD1 might be the D (6 bases). Germline loops: CDR1 SGHTA, CDR2 FQGNSA. Between the trimmed V and J ends, which lost 4 bases and 1 base, there was a span of 7 bases. The CDR3 contains 13 residues. The CDR3 nucleotides read TGTGCCAGCAGCTCACAGGGGAACACTGAAGCTTTCTTT. It is translated as CASSSQGNTEAFF.

The genes are TRBV5-1 and TRBJ2-3, with D hard to call. The CDR3 has 15 amino acids. V was clipped by 0 bases and J by 2 bases, with 10 bases between them. Germline CDR1 is SGHRS and CDR2 is YFSETQ. The CDR3 reads CASSLDGKSTDTQYF. CDR3 bases: TGCGCCAGCAGCTTGGATGGCAAATCCACAGATACGCAGTATTTT.

The gene calls are TRBV4-3 and TRBJ1-4; D not certain. The CDR3 extends over 15 amino acids. Germline V gene data show CDR1 as LGHNA and CDR2 as YSLEER. Trimming took off 0 bases at V and 5 bases at J, with 10 bases between the two ends. CDR3 region: CASSQEALPNEKLFF. CDR3 coding DNA: TGCGCCAGCAGCCAAGAAGCTTTACCCAATGAAAAACTGTTTTTT.

The CDR3: CASSPRQLGGTTEAFF. DNA for the CDR3: TGTGCCAGCAGCCCCCGCCAGCTGGGGGGGACCACTGAAGCTTTCTTT. The V call is TRBV7-2, the J call TRBJ1-1, with D tentatively TRBD1 (5 bases). V lost 5 bases and J lost 4, with 20 bases in between. Germline V lookup: CDR1 SGHTA, CDR2 FQGNSA. CDR3 size: 16 residues.

The chain carries TRBV27 and TRBJ1-4, with 7 bases that match TRBD1. Germline assignment: CDR1 MNHEY and CDR2 SMNVEV (reference sequence). This CDR3 spans 14 amino acids. V lost 7 bases and J lost 6; bases outside the gene matches: 8. CDR3 amino acids: CASKTPGGDEKLFF. CDR3 coding DNA: TGTGCCAGCAAAACTCCAGGGGGAGATGAAAAACTGTTTTTT.

The V and J genes are TRBV9 and TRBJ2-3; 11 bases align to TRBD2. This CDR3 is built from 16 residues. The trim removed 3 bases at V and 1 base at J, leaving 4 bases unmatched. CDR1 is SGDLS, CDR2 YYNGEE, per germline. CDR3 residues: CASSARSGGGTDTQYF. The CDR3 DNA is TGTGCCAGCAGCGCGCGTAGCGGGGGGGGCACAGATACGCAGTATTTT.

The sample holds one count of this clone. V usage is TRBV2 and J usage is TRBJ2-7; weak D call: TRBD2 (5 bases). The CDR3 is 16 amino acids. The V end lost 2 bases, the J end lost 3 bases, and 17 bases lay between the germline ends. Germline V CDR1 and CDR2: SNHLY, FYNNEI. In nucleotides, the CDR3 is TGTGCCAGCAGTGAATCTGGGAGCGTTTCCGTCTACGAGCAGTACGTC. It is translated as CASSESGSVSVYEQYV.

This clone came up once. V and J are TRBV7-2 and TRBJ1-1, with D perhaps matching TRBD1 (5 bases). This CDR3 is built from 13 residues. V lost 6 bases and J 6 bases, leaving 14 bases between the germline ends. Germline V gene lookup returns CDR1 SGHTA and CDR2 FQGNSA. The CDR3 region is CASRPGGFPEAFF. The DNA of the CDR3 is TGTGCCAGCAGGCCTGGGGGGTTCCCTGAAGCTTTCTTT.

This clone has only a few counts. The gene calls are TRBV7-9 and TRBJ1-5; D remains unclear. CDR1 is SEHNR, CDR2 FQNEAQ, per germline (reference sequence). CDR3 size: 14 residues. V lost 3 bases and J lost 4, with 10 bases in between. CDR3 nucleotides: TGTGCCAGCAGCTTTATAGGCGGGAATCAGCCCCAGCATTTT. Its protein is CASSFIGGNQPQHF.

The chain recombines TRBV28 with TRBJ1-3; TRBD1 is a possible D gene (6 bases). The CDR3 has 15 residues. Trimming removed 6 bases from V and 2 bases from J, with 14 bases in between. CDR1 is MDHEN, CDR2 SYDVKM, per germline. The CDR3 reads CASSPGDITGNTIYF. CDR3 DNA sequence: TGTGCCAGCAGCCCCGGGGACATTACTGGAAACACCATATATTTT.

The J gene is TRBJ1-2, the V gene TRBV29-1; the D is unclear. CDR1 is SQVTM and CDR2 is ANQGSEA in the germline V gene. V lost 3 bases, J lost 6 bases, and 11 bases lay in between. The CDR3 has 12 residues. CDR3 amino acids: CSVEAFGDGYTF. The CDR3 nucleotides are TGCAGCGTTGAGGCGTTCGGGGATGGCTACACCTTC.

This rearrangement joins TRBV6-1 to TRBJ2-3; D remains unclear. Germline assignment: CDR1 MNHNS and CDR2 SASEGT. V was pared by 1 base and J by 2 bases, with 4 bases between. The CDR3 length is 13 residues. CDR3 sequence: CASSEVFTDTQYF. CDR3 bases: TGTGCCAGCAGTGAAGTCTTCACAGATACGCAGTATTTT.

The chain is built from TRBV6-5 and TRBJ1-2; TRBD1 agrees at 12 bases. After removal of 6 bases from V and 7 bases from J, the junction contained 9 bases not matched to a gene. CDR3 length: 15 residues. Germline V gives CDR1 MNHEY, CDR2 SVGAGI. The CDR3 reads CASRQIGTGGLGYTF. Written as DNA, the CDR3 is TGTGCCAGCAGGCAGATTGGGACAGGGGGCCTTGGCTACACCTTC.

The chain carries TRBV5-6 and TRBJ1-2; the match to TRBD1 covers 9 bases. CDR3 length: 15 residues. In germline, CDR1 is SGHDT, CDR2 YYEEEE. Germline trimming cut 0 bases from V and 4 bases from J; bases unmatched to any gene: 4. The DNA for the CDR3 is TGTGCCAGCAGCTTGGCTGGGACAGGGAGCTATGGCTACACCTTC. This codes for CASSLAGTGSYGYTF.

The chain recombines TRBV13 with TRBJ2-6; TRBD1 is a possible D gene (6 bases). V dropped 6 bases and J dropped 0 bases, with 15 bases sitting between them. CDR3 length: 17 amino acids. Germline values: CDR1 PRHDT, CDR2 FYEKMQ (reference sequence). As DNA, the CDR3 is TGTGCCAGCAGACCGACAGGAGGTCGCTCTGGGGCCAACGTCCTGACTTTC. Its protein product is CASRPTGGRSGANVLTF.